The 10 T cell receptor beta chains in this list originate from one sample, sequenced in a study of neoadjuvant anti-PD-1 for oral cavity cancer. Profiled with immunoSEQ multiplex PCR; TCRdb holds only in-frame clones, not every one. The repertoire has over 80,000 clones, more than 80% of them found once; the top ten carry around 3%. Sequencing was performed on PBMCs, taken before nivolumab (anti-PD-1) treatment. These receptors were taken from a person between 40 and 85 years old with oral cavity squamous cell carcinoma.

The chain joins TRBV29-1 to TRBJ2-1, with D perhaps given as TRBD1 or TRBD2 (6 bases each). Germline CDR1 reads SQVTM; CDR2 reads ANQGSEA. Deletions cut 7 bases from V and 4 bases from J, with 17 bases between. The CDR3 sequence is 14 residues long. The CDR3 spells CSGGGPRNYNEQFF. DNA of the CDR3: TGCAGCGGTGGGGGGCCTAGGAATTACAATGAGCAGTTCTTC.

The chain is built from TRBV5-1 and TRBJ2-3; D possibly matches TRBD1 or TRBD2 (5 bases each). Looked up from germline, CDR1 is SGHRS and CDR2 is YFSETQ. The CDR3 runs to 15 residues. The V end lost 3 bases, the J end lost 1 base, and 12 bases lay between the germline ends. The CDR3 DNA follows: TGCGCCAGCAGCTCGAGGGACGGCGGCACAGATACGCAGTATTTT. This codes for CASSSRDGGTDTQYF.

V is TRBV7-9 and J is TRBJ1-1; 9 positions match TRBD1. CDR1 and CDR2 (germline): SEHNR, FQNEAQ (reference sequence). The CDR3 runs to 15 residues. J lost 4 bases, V lost 1 base, and 4 bases had no gene match. Written as DNA, the CDR3 is TGTGCCAGCAGCTTAGGGGACAGGGAGGTCACTGAAGCTTTCTTT. It translates to CASSLGDREVTEAFF.

The chain has TRBV6-5 and TRBJ2-3; D ambiguous. V was pared by 0 bases and J by 4 bases, with 11 bases between. Per the germline V gene, CDR1 is MNHEY and CDR2 is SVGAGI. CDR3 size: 15 residues. Here the CDR3 reads CASSYSSQSADTQYF. The CDR3 DNA sequence: TGTGCCAGCAGTTACTCCTCGCAGAGCGCAGATACGCAGTATTTT.

For the CDR3, the DNA is TGTGCCTCGGGGGGACAGGCAAAGGATACGCAGTATTTT. Its protein product is CASGGQAKDTQYF. This chain links TRBV30 with TRBJ2-3; perhaps TRBD1 as D (8 bases). Germline V gene lookup returns CDR1 GTSNPN and CDR2 SVGIG (reference sequence). CDR3 size: 13 residues. V was shortened by 7 bases and J by 6 bases, with 17 bases between the two germline ends.

This clone appeared once. The chain recombines TRBV29-1 with TRBJ2-5; no firm D call. With 5 bases removed from V and 4 bases from J, the gap between germline ends came to 14 bases. Germline values: CDR1 SQVTM, CDR2 ANQGSEA. The CDR3 length is 13 residues. The CDR3 spells CSVMGLGGETQYF. The CDR3 nucleotides read TGCAGCGTTATGGGTCTAGGCGGAGAGACCCAGTACTTC.

The gene calls are TRBV27 and TRBJ1-5, with 7 nucleotides matching TRBD1. Germline trimming cut 8 bases from V and 4 bases from J; bases unmatched to any gene: 5. CDR3 length: 13 amino acids. Germline CDR1 MNHEY, CDR2 SMNVEV (reference sequence). The CDR3: CASALRGNQPQHF. The CDR3 DNA follows: TGTGCCAGCGCACTCAGGGGGAATCAGCCCCAGCATTTT.

The gene calls are TRBV5-1 and TRBJ1-1; a weak D match, TRBD1 (5 bases). CDR3 length equals 14 residues. V lost 4 bases and J lost 5, with 15 bases in between. Per the germline V gene, CDR1 is SGHRS and CDR2 is YFSETQ. The CDR3 spells CASSEGRLITEAFF. Written as DNA, the CDR3 is TGCGCCAGCAGCGAGGGGCGGTTGATAACTGAAGCTTTCTTT.

The table lists this clone with a few counts. The chain joins TRBV6-5 to TRBJ1-1; no reliable D call. V lost 0 bases and J lost 7, with 9 bases in between. The germline V gene has CDR1 MNHEY and CDR2 SVGAGI. This CDR3 region has 13 residues. The CDR3 loop is CASSYSSRYEAFF. The DNA for the CDR3 is TGTGCCAGCAGTTACTCTTCCCGGTATGAAGCTTTCTTT.

The genes are TRBV2 and TRBJ1-5; D unclear. CDR3 length equals 10 residues. Germline CDR1 and CDR2: SNHLY and FYNNEI. V lost 9 bases, J lost 6 bases, and 6 bases lay in between. The CDR3 here is CASGSQPQHF. As DNA, the CDR3 is TGTGCCAGTGGTTCTCAGCCCCAGCATTTT.